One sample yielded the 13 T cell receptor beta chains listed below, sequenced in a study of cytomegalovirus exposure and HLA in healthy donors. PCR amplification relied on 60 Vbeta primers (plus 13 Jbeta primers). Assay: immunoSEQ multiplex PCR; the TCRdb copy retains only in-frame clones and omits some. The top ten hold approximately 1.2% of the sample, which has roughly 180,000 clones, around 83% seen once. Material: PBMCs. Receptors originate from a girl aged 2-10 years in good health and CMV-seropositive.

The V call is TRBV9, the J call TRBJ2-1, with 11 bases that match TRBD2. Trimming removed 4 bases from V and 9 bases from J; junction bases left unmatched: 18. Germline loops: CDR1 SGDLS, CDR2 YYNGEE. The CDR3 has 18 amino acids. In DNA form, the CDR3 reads TGTGCCAGCAGCATAAGCCCCACATTAGCGGGAGGGCCCGTTGAGCAGTTCTTC. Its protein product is CASSISPTLAGGPVEQFF. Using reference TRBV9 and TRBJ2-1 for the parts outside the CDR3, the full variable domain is DSGVTQTPKHLITATGQRVTLRCSPRSGDLSVYWYQQSLDQGLQFLIQYYNGEERAKGNILERFSAQQFPDLHSELNLSSLELGDSALYFCASSISPTLAGGPVEQFFGPGTRLTVL.

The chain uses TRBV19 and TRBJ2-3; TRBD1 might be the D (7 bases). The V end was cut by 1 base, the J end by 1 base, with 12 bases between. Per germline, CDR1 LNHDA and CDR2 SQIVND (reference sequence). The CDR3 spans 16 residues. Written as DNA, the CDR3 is TGTGCCAGTAGTATAGTGGCCAGGGGGGGCACAGATACGCAGTATTTT. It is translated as CASSIVARGGTDTQYF.

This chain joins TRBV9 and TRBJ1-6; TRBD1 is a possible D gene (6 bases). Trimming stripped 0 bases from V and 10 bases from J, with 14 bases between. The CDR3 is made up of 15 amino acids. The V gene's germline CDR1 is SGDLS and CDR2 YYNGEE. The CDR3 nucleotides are TGTGCCAGCAGCGTAGATCACAGGGCAAGCTCACCCCTCCACTTT. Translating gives CASSVDHRASSPLHF.

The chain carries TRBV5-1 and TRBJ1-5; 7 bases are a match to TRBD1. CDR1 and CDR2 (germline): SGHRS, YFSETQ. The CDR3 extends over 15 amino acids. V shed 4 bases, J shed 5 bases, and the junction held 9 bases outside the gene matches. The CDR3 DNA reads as TGCGCCAGCAGCGCGACAGGGAGGAGGGATCAGCCCCAGCATTTT. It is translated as CASSATGRRDQPQHF.

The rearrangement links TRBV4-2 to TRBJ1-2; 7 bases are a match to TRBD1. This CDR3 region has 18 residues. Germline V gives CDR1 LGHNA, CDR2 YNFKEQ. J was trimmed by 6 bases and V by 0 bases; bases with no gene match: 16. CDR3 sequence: CASSQERTGPYSGDGYTF. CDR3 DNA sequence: TGTGCCAGCAGCCAAGAGAGGACAGGTCCGTACTCGGGGGATGGCTACACCTTC.

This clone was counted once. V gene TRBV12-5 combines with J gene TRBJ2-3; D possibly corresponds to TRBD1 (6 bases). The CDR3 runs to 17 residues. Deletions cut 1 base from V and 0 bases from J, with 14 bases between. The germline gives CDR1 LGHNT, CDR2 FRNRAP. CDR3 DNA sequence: TGTGCTAGTGGTTTGGAAACAGGGAGTCACAGCACAGATACGCAGTATTTT. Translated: CASGLETGSHSTDTQYF.

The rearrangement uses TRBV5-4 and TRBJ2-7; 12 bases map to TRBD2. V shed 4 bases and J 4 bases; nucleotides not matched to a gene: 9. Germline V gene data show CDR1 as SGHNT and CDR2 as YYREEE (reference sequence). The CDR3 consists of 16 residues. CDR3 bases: TGTGCCAGCAGCGGGGACTACACTAGCGGGAGGTACGAGCAGTACTTC. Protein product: CASSGDYTSGRYEQYF.

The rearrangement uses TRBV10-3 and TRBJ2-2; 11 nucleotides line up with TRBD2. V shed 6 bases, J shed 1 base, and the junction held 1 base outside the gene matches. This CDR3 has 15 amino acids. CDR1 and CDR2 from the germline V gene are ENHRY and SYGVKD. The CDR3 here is CAIRLAGGNTGELFF. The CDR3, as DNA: TGTGCCATCAGGCTAGCGGGGGGGAACACCGGGGAGCTGTTTTTT.

The CDR3 loop reads CASSTGQINYGYTF. The CDR3 DNA follows: TGCGCCAGCAGCACGGGACAGATTAACTATGGCTACACCTTC. This rearrangement joins TRBV5-1 to TRBJ1-2; 7 bases are shared with TRBD1. Germline values: CDR1 SGHRS, CDR2 YFSETQ. The length of the CDR3 is 14 residues. V lost 4 bases and J lost 1; bases outside the gene matches: 4.

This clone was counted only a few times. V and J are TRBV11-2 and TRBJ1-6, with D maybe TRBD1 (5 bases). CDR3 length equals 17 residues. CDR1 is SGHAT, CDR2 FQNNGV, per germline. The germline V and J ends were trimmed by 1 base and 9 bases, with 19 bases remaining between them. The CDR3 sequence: CASSLVGDWRRSSPLHF. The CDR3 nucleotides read TGTGCCAGCAGCTTAGTCGGGGACTGGCGGAGGAGTTCACCCCTCCACTTT.

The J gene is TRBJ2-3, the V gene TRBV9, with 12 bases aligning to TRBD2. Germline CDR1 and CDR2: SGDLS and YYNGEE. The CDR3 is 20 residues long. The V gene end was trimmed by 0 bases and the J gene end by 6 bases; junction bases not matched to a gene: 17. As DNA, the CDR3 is TGTGCCAGCAGCGTAGGAGATGGGGTACTAGCGGGAGGATTAGCGGATACGCAGTATTTT. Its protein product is CASSVGDGVLAGGLADTQYF.

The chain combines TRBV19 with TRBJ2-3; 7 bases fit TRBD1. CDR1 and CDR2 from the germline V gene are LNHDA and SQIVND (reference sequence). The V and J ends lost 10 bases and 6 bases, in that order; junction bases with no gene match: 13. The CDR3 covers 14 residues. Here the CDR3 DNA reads TGTGCCACCAAACCGGGACAGTGGGGGGATACGCAGTATTTT. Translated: CATKPGQWGDTQYF.

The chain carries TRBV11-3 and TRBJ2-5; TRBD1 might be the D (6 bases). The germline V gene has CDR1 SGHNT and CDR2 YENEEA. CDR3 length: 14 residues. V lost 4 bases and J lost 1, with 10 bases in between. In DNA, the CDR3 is TGTGCCAGCAGCTCCCTCAGGGGCCAAGAGACCCAGTACTTC. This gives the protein CASSSLRGQETQYF.